The sequence of this T cell receptor (beta chain) was determined in a study of cytomegalovirus exposure and HLA in healthy donors. In the study overall: A prior analysis found 90 million to 120 million unique TCR beta sequences from approximately 200 million T cells.

The CDR3 has 15 residues. V lost 3 bases and J lost 8, with 19 bases in between. CDR1 is SGDLS, CDR2 YYNGEE, per germline. Details on this clone: Its antigen is unknown.

Primers for the PCR totalled 60 Vbeta and 13 Jbeta. Profiled with immunoSEQ multiplex PCR; TCRdb holds only in-frame clones, not every one. In the table there are some 130,000 clones, around 83% of which are singletons. Study-wide results and limits: Upon later analysis, TCR association rates were observed to vary by HLA locus, being highest for DRB1 and lowest for HLA-C. Indistinguishable V segments such as TRBV6-2 and TRBV6-3 were excluded.

Sequencing used PBMCs. The TCR sequence derives from a human donor in good health. The chain joins TRBV9 to TRBJ2-3; D might be TRBD1 (5 bases). In DNA form, the CDR3 reads TGTGCCAGCAGCGCACCGCAAGGGGAATGGGGTACGCAGTATTTT. It specifies CASSAPQGEWGTQYF. Combining the CDR3 with reference TRBV9 and TRBJ2-3 gives the whole variable domain DSGVTQTPKHLITATGQRVTLRCSPRSGDLSVYWYQQSLDQGLQFLIQYYNGEERAKGNILERFSAQQFPDLHSELNLSSLELGDSALYFCASSAPQGEWGTQYFGPGTRLTVL.